Listed below are T cell receptor beta chains from one sample, sequenced in a study of technical replicates of blood from a few donors. TCRdb's copy holds only in-frame clones and misses some; the assay was immunoSEQ multiplex PCR. The data hold 75,000 to 100,000 clones, with around 94% observed a single time. Sequencing input: T cells isolated from PBMCs. The receptors were gathered from a human donor in good health. CDR3s include the opening cysteine and the closing phenylalanine or tryptophan. Each record gives: D gene, clone size, V gene, J gene, CDR3 DNA, CDR3 protein. A D gene is named only where the DNA matches it firmly. Not all rows give a size; the values are once, few, many and, for expanded clones, a class.

TRBD2	-	TRBV19	TRBJ2-1	TGTGCCAGTAATGACGGACTAGCGGGAGTTGGGAATGAGCAGTTCTTC	CASNDGLAGVGNEQFF
TRBD1	-	TRBV5-1	TRBJ2-6	TGCGCCAGCAGCAAAGGGACAGGGGCTGGGGCCAACGTCCTGACTTTC	CASSKGTGAGANVLTF
-	-	TRBV19	TRBJ2-4	TGTGCCAGTGCACAGCGGCTCGACAAAAACATTCAGTACTTC	CASAQRLDKNIQYF
-	-	TRBV27	TRBJ2-3	TGTGCCAGCAGTGGCTCACGGGGAGATACGCAGTATTTT	CASSGSRGDTQYF
-	-	TRBV6-1	TRBJ1-3	TGTGCCAGCAGTGAGAAGGGGGTAATCGGTAACACCATATATTTT	CASSEKGVIGNTIYF
TRBD2	-	TRBV4-1	TRBJ2-2	TGCGCCAGCAGCCAAGAGGGGGGTAGCGGGAGGAGTAGCGGGGAGCTGTTTTTT	CASSQEGGSGRSSGELFF
-	-	TRBV5-1	TRBJ1-1	TGCGCCAGCAGCCGCCCGGGGGGCACTGAAGCTTTCTTT	CASSRPGGTEAFF
TRBD1	-	TRBV6-5	TRBJ2-7	TGTGCCAGCAGTTACTCGGACAGGGCGAAGCAGTACTTC	CASSYSDRAKQYF
-	once	TRBV18	TRBJ1-4	TGTGCCAGCTCACCCGGGGAGCCGAATGAAAAACTGTTTTTT	CASSPGEPNEKLFF
TRBD1	-	TRBV6-5	TRBJ1-5	TGTGCCAGCAGCGCTGACAGGGGGCAGCCCCAGCATTTT	CASSADRGQPQHF
-	once	TRBV5-1	TRBJ2-3	TGCGCCAGCAGCGGCGCGGTCCGACTATCAAGCACAGATACGCAGTATTTT	CASSGAVRLSSTDTQYF
TRBD2	once	TRBV29-1	TRBJ2-7	TGCAGCGTTGGGGGGGGGTACGAGCAGTACTTC	CSVGGGYEQYF
TRBD2	-	TRBV5-1	TRBJ2-3	TGCGCCAGCAGCTTGACTAGCGGGGGAGATACGCAGTATTTT	CASSLTSGGDTQYF
-	-	TRBV2	TRBJ2-5	TGTGCCAGCAGGGGAGAAGAGACCCAGTACTTC	CASRGEETQYF
TRBD1	-	TRBV19	TRBJ1-1	TGTGCCAGTAAACCATCCGGGACAGCGGGCACTGAAGCTTTCTTT	CASKPSGTAGTEAFF
-	-	TRBV9	TRBJ1-3	TGTGCCAGCAGCGTAGACGGTTCTGGAAACACCATATATTTT	CASSVDGSGNTIYF
-	-	TRBV30	TRBJ2-6	TGTGCCTGGACTATACAGGTTGGCGGGGCCAACGTCCTGACTTTC	CAWTIQVGGANVLTF